This T cell receptor beta chain was captured in a study of immune evolution from preneoplasia to lung adenocarcinoma (dated by TCRdb to the early 2020s). Regarding the research as a whole: HLA loss of heterozygosity was seen in about 7.6%, 15% and 36% of AIS, MIA and ADC lesions, and in no AAH lesions. Sample size was based on specimen availability rather than a prior power calculation. Resected precursor lesions (AAH, AIS, MIA) and invasive adenocarcinomas were compared against paired morphologically normal lung tissue. The TCR sequencing data were obtained from 51 patients. A total of 40 to 65 patients with pulmonary nodules who underwent surgical resection were included in the overall cohort. POLYSOLVER was used to infer class I HLA alleles from exome data, and LOHHLA was used to detect allele-specific HLA loss. The study used immune gene expression, TCR sequencing and multiplex immunofluorescence to profile the immune contexture of lung adenocarcinoma precursors and invasive adenocarcinoma. The immune data were integrated with whole exome sequencing and methylation data from the same cohort of nodules. According to the study, some 97 samples were used for TCR sequencing.

The paper as a whole reports these results and caveats: Normal lung showed the highest clonality, whereas later-stage lesions appeared to have higher T cell density and diversity but lower clonality. The findings rested on association rather than direct causation, and larger cohorts with long-term follow-up and longitudinal biopsies were considered necessary. Normal lung had the highest top T cell clone frequencies, and these frequencies appeared to fall progressively from AAH through AIS, MIA and invasive adenocarcinoma. Compared with EGFR-mutant or double wild-type lesions, KRAS-mutant nodules had the highest T cell clonality. Because all patients came from Japan and China, whether the findings apply to Western populations was uncertain.

A word on this clone: No cognate antigen has been identified for it. No base quality values were provided; no much bigger clone lies one nucleotide off.

Patients underwent resection in Japan or China between about 2014 and 2017. Two lung cancer pathologists independently reviewed H&E slides to confirm the histologic diagnosis of every case. Macro-dissection after pathologic assessment enriched premalignant or tumor cells for nucleic acid extraction. The AllPrep DNA/RNA FFPE Kit was used to isolate DNA from FFPE tissue. The immunoSEQ hsTCRbeta Kit was used to sequence TCR beta CDR3 regions from DNA. In the source study's methods: The ImmunoSEQ Analyzer was used to analyse the TCR sequencing data. T cell clonality was defined as 1 minus Pielou's evenness, as computed on productive rearrangements. T cell diversity was measured with the inverse Simpson index on productive templates. T cell density was defined as TCR beta template counts normalized to usable DNA, with usable DNA estimated by amplification and sequencing of housekeeping genes. TCR metrics were compared across histologic stages using two-sided Kruskal-Wallis tests. The immuneACCESS repertoire file appears here via TCRdb, limited to in-frame rearrangements. These files lack a portion of the clones; in checked studies, under half of the deficit traces to unresolved V genes, and the cause of the others is not known. V, J and clone size are taken as reported in that table, and D and trimming were inferred from the DNA itself. This sample gives about 41,000 clones in total; less than 80% of them show up just once. The ten largest clones capture roughly 4.7% of the sample.

Between the V and J ends, shortened by 5 bases and 3 bases respectively, the junction contains 10 bases. The CDR3 numbers 13 residues from cysteine through phenylalanine. Only the CDR3 DNA stays, 39 bases, in frame from base 1. CDR1 and CDR2, per the germline V gene (reference sequence), are SEHNR and FQNEAQ. This sequence originates from a person in their sixties or seventies with lung adenocarcinoma. The chain links TRBV7-9 with TRBJ1-2; the D region possibly corresponds to TRBD1 (5 bases align). Sample: FFPE invasive lung adenocarcinoma tissue. In the paper's terms, the cell subset or site label means: frankly invasive lung adenocarcinoma (ADC). The nucleotides read TGTGCCAGCAGCCCTATAGGGGACTATGGCTACACCTTC. Its translation is CASSPIGDYGYTF.